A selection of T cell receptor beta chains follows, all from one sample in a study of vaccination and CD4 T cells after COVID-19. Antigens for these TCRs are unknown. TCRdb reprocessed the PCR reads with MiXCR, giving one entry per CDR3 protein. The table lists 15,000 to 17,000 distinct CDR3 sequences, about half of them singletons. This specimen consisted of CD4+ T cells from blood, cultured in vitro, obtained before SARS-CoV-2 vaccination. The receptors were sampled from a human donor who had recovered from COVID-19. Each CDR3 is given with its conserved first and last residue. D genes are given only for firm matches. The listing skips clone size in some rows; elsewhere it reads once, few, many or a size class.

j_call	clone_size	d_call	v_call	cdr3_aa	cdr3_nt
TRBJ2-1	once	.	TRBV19	CASTQSRARINEQFF	TGTGCCAGTACCCAATCGCGGGCAAGGATCAATGAGCAGTTCTTC
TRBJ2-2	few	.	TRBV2	CASSEVPDTGELFF	TGTGCCAGCAGTGAAGTTCCGGACACCGGGGAGCTGTTTTTT
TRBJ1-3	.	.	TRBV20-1	CSATLTRTSSGNTIYF	TGCAGTGCTACGTTGACTAGAACGAGCTCTGGAAACACCATATATTTT
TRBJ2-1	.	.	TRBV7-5	CISVSEDCEAIYNEQFF	.
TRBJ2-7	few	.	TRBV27	CASSPFQGHNYEQYF	TGTGCCAGCAGCCCATTCCAGGGGCATAACTACGAGCAGTACTTC
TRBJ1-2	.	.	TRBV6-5	CASSYGFRGLNYGYTF	TGTGCCAGCAGTTATGGGTTCCGAGGCTTAAACTATGGCTACACCTTC
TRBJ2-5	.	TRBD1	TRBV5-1	CASSPSTGVGETQYF	TGCGCCAGCAGCCCCTCAACAGGGGTAGGAGAGACCCAGTACTTC
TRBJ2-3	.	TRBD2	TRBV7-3	CASSQLGLARTDTQYF	TGCGCCAGCAGCCAACTCGGACTAGCGAGGACAGATACGCAGTATTTT
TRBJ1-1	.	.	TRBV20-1	CSARKGVTEAFF	TGCAGTGCTAGAAAGGGGGTCACTGAAGCTTTCTTT
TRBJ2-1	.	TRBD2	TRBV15	CATSRVGLAASFYNEQFF	TGTGCCACCAGCAGAGTGGGACTAGCGGCTTCCTTTTACAATGAGCAGTTCTTC
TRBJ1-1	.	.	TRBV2	CASSFQGFAEAFF	TGTGCCAGCAGTTTTCAGGGATTCGCTGAAGCTTTCTTT
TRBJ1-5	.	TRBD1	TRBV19	CASTRTGDSVSNQPQHF	TGTGCCAGTACCAGGACAGGGGATAGTGTAAGCAATCAGCCCCAGCATTTT
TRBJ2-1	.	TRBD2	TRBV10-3	CAISELRGALGTEQFF	TGTGCCATCAGTGAGCTGCGGGGGGCGCTGGGGACGGAGCAGTTCTTC
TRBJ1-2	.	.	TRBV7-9	CASSEDVNSNYGYTF	TGTGCCAGCAGCGAGGACGTCAACTCTAACTATGGCTACACCTTC
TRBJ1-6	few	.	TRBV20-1	CSAPDGNSYNSPLHF	TGCAGTGCGCCAGACGGCAATTCCTATAATTCACCCCTCCACTTT
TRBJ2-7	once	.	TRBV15	CATSRDLLAYEQYF	TGTGCCACCAGCAGAGATCTGTTGGCCTACGAGCAGTACTTC
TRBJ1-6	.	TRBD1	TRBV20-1	CSARGQGAYSPLHF	TGCAGTGCTAGGGGACAGGGGGCTTATTCACCCCTCCACTTT
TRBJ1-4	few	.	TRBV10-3	CAIKDENEKLFF	TGTGCCATCAAGGACGAAAATGAAAAACTGTTTTTT
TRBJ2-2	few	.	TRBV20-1	CSASFGGANTGELFF	TGCAGTGCTAGTTTTGGCGGGGCAAACACCGGGGAGCTGTTTTTT
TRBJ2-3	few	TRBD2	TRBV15	CATSRALADLGTDTQYF	TGTGCCACCAGCAGGGCTCTAGCGGACCTGGGCACAGATACGCAGTATTTT
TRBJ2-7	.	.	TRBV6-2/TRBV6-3	CASSHDWKQYF	TGTGCCAGCAGTCATGACTGGAAGCAGTACTTC
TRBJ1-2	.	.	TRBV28	CASRSGAGSEGYTF	TGTGCCAGCAGGTCCGGGGCAGGGTCTGAAGGCTACACCTTC
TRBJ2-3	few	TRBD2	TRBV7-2	CASSDRREGGDTQYF	TGTGCCAGCAGCGATCGGCGGGAGGGGGGGGATACGCAGTATTTT
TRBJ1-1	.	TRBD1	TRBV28	CASRSGQGGKTEAFF	TGTGCCAGCAGATCCGGACAGGGAGGGAAAACTGAAGCTTTCTTT
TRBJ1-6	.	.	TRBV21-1	CASSKDLGRGRCSPLHF	TGTGCCAGCAGCAAAGACCTGGGGAGGGGAAGGTGTTCACCCCTCCACTTT
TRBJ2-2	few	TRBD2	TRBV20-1	CSGTSDTGELFF	TGCAGTGGGACTAGCGACACCGGGGAGCTGTTTTTT
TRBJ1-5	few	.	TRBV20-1	CSATQDRPRQPQHF	TGCAGTGCTACCCAAGACAGGCCAAGACAGCCCCAGCATTTT
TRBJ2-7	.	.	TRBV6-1	CASPGGSVYEQYF	TGTGCCAGTCCGGGTGGGAGTGTCTACGAGCAGTACTTC
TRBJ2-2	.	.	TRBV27	CASSFSLGTGELFF	TGTGCCAGCAGTTTTTCCTTAGGCACCGGGGAGCTGTTTTTT
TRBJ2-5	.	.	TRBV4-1	CASSPGTARETQYF	TGCGCCAGCAGCCCCGGGACCGCCAGGGAGACCCAGTACTTC
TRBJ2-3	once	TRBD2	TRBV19	CASSRASGSSGDTQYF	TGTGCCAGTAGTAGAGCTAGCGGGAGTTCAGGAGATACGCAGTATTTT
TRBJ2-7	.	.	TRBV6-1	CASTSFPGPSYEQYF	TGTGCCAGTACCTCATTTCCGGGACCCTCCTACGAGCAGTACTTC
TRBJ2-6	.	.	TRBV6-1	CATHGWDLNVLTF	TGTGCCACCCATGGTTGGGACCTTAACGTCCTGACTTTC
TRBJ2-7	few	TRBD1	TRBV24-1	CATGRTGSHEQYF	TGTGCCACCGGTAGGACAGGGAGCCACGAGCAGTACTTC
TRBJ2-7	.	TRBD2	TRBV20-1	CSATSLAGVSYEQYF	TGCAGTGCGACTTCGCTAGCGGGAGTCTCCTACGAGCAGTACTTC
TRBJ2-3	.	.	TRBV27	CASSTLRQASTDTQYF	TGTGCCAGCAGTACCCTTCGACAGGCTAGCACAGATACGCAGTATTTT
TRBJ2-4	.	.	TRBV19	CASSPGGRNIQYF	TGTGCCAGTAGTCCTGGGGGGCGGAACATTCAGTACTTC
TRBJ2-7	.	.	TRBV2	CASRGPSSYEQYF	TGTGCCAGCAGAGGACCTAGCTCCTACGAGCAGTACTTC
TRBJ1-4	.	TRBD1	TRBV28	CASSLPGTGIEKLFF	TGTGCCAGCAGTTTACCCGGGACAGGGATTGAAAAACTGTTTTTT
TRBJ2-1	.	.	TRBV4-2	CASSQIRDSHQWQFF	TGTGCCAGCAGCCAAATCCGGGACTCTCACCAGTGGCAGTTCTTC